The 19 T cell receptor beta chains given below trace back to one sample, sequenced in a study of cytotoxic CD8 clonotypes in ibrutinib-treated CLL. Clones were read by immunoSEQ multiplex PCR, and TCRdb kept only the in-frame ones, dropping some. This sample has 65,000 to 85,000 clones; approximately 90% occur once, and the top ten carry approximately 3.1%. The source material was PBMCs, sampled after 12 months of ibrutinib treatment. The receptors were sampled from a human donor with chronic lymphocytic leukemia.

This clone showed up just once. The chain is built from TRBV19 and TRBJ2-3, with D maybe TRBD2 (5 bases). V lost 3 bases to trimming and J lost 9 bases, with 10 bases between them. The germline gives CDR1 LNHDA, CDR2 SQIVND (reference sequence). CDR3 size: 12 residues. The CDR3: CASSIGDRTQYF. CDR3 in DNA: TGTGCCAGTAGTATCGGGGATAGAACGCAGTATTTT.

The gene calls are TRBV29-1 and TRBJ1-1; 8 bases map to TRBD1. The CDR3 is made up of 13 amino acids. Germline-derived CDR1 and CDR2 are SQVTM and ANQGSEA. J gave up 5 bases and V 5 bases, and 7 bases lay outside the gene matches. The CDR3 loop reads CSVQQGGVTEAFF. Here the CDR3 DNA reads TGCAGCGTTCAACAGGGGGGAGTAACTGAAGCTTTCTTT.

This chain links TRBV29-1 with TRBJ2-7; D ambiguous. V was cut by 4 bases and J by 5 bases, with 12 bases left in between. Germline V gene data show CDR1 as SQVTM and CDR2 as ANQGSEA. This CDR3 comprises 12 residues. In DNA form, the CDR3 reads TGCAGCGTTGTTGCAGGTTCGAACGAGCAGTACTTC. This codes for CSVVAGSNEQYF.

This chain connects TRBV11-2 to TRBJ2-1; D is unclear. This CDR3 has 16 residues. Germline values: CDR1 SGHAT, CDR2 FQNNGV. V was clipped by 1 base and J by 4 bases, with 14 bases between them. The CDR3: CASSLAVAPSYNEQFF. CDR3 sequence (DNA): TGTGCCAGCAGCTTAGCGGTGGCCCCCAGTTACAATGAGCAGTTCTTC. Filled out from reference TRBV11-2 and TRBJ2-1, the complete variable domain reads EAGVAQSPRYKIIEKRQSVAFWCNPISGHATLYWYQQILGQGPKLLIQFQNNGVVDDSQLPKDRFSAERLKGVDSTLKIQPAKLEDSAVYLCASSLAVAPSYNEQFFGPGTRLTVL.

The CDR3 region has the DNA TGTGCCAGCAGCTCCTCACTAGCGGGAGGAGATTACGAGCAGTACTTC. Translated: CASSSSLAGGDYEQYF. The V and J genes are TRBV7-2 and TRBJ2-7; 12 nucleotides line up with TRBD2. The length of the CDR3 is 16 residues. V gave up 4 bases and J gave up 4 bases; unmatched junction bases: 8. Per the germline V gene, CDR1 is SGHTA and CDR2 is FQGNSA.

The genes are TRBV5-1 and TRBJ1-1; 8 nucleotides align to TRBD1. The length of the CDR3 is 15 residues. The V and J ends lost 3 bases and 4 bases, in that order; junction bases with no gene match: 8. The germline gives CDR1 SGHRS, CDR2 YFSETQ. The DNA for the CDR3 is TGCGCCAGCAGCTATCCGGACAGGGAGGGCACTGAAGCTTTCTTT. Residues: CASSYPDREGTEAFF. Full variable domain (outside the CDR3, taken from reference TRBV5-1 and TRBJ1-1): KAGVTQTPRYLIKTRGQQVTLSCSPISGHRSVSWYQQTPGQGLQFLFEYFSETQRNKGNFPGRFSGRQFSNSRSEMNVSTLELGDSALYLCASSYPDREGTEAFFGQGTRLTVV.

The V gene is TRBV9, the J gene TRBJ2-1; the D gene could be TRBD1 or TRBD2 (5 bases each). CDR1 SGDLS and CDR2 YYNGEE come from the germline V gene. The CDR3 has 15 residues. Trimming removed 0 bases at V and 6 bases at J, with 13 bases between. Written as DNA, the CDR3 is TGTGCCAGCAGCGTAGGGGGGACCACCCTCAATGAGCAGTTCTTC. Translation: CASSVGGTTLNEQFF.

The gene calls are TRBV27 and TRBJ2-1; a possible D gene is TRBD2 (6 bases). The CDR3 length is 15 residues. The V end was cut by 1 base, the J end by 6 bases, with 13 bases between. Germline V gene lookup returns CDR1 MNHEY and CDR2 SMNVEV (reference sequence). The CDR3 nucleotides are TGTGCCAGCAGTTTATTGGGCGGCGGGACCAATGAGCAGTTCTTC. It translates to CASSLLGGGTNEQFF.

The CDR3 nucleotides read TGCGCCAGCAGTGAAGACACCGGGGCCTACAATGAGCAGTTCTTC. It is translated as CASSEDTGAYNEQFF. The chain is built from TRBV10-1 and TRBJ2-1; D perhaps matches TRBD2 (5 bases). From germline, CDR1 is WNHNN and CDR2 SYGVQD (reference sequence). V gave up 3 bases and J gave up 2 bases, with 11 bases separating them. The CDR3 is 15 residues long.

The CDR3: CASSLIQGLYGYTF. The CDR3 DNA is TGTGCCAGTAGTCTCATACAGGGGCTCTATGGCTACACCTTC. This chain connects TRBV19 to TRBJ1-2; 7 bases match TRBD1. CDR1 and CDR2 (germline): LNHDA, SQIVND (reference sequence). CDR3 length: 14 amino acids. V lost 5 bases to trimming and J lost 4 bases; unmatched junction nucleotides: 7.

The V and J genes are TRBV7-9 and TRBJ2-2; TRBD1 aligns across 9 bases. The V gene's germline CDR1 is SEHNR and CDR2 FQNEAQ (reference sequence). There are 14 residues in the CDR3. V gave up 4 bases and J gave up 5 bases; unmatched junction bases: 2. CDR3 coding DNA: TGTGCCAGCAGCTCCGGGACAGGGACCGGGGAGCTGTTTTTT. Translation: CASSSGTGTGELFF.

The rearrangement links TRBV29-1 to TRBJ2-7; 8 bases are shared with TRBD2. Germline V CDR1 and CDR2: SQVTM, ANQGSEA. The V segment lost 0 bases and the J segment 2 bases; nucleotides outside the gene matches: 3. CDR3 size: 14 residues. CDR3 in amino acids: CSVEETSGPYEQYF. The CDR3 nucleotides read TGCAGCGTTGAAGAAACTAGCGGACCCTACGAGCAGTACTTC.

V usage is TRBV4-3 and J usage is TRBJ2-7; D gene ambiguous. Germline V lookup: CDR1 LGHNA, CDR2 YSLEER. The CDR3 runs 13 residues. With 0 bases removed from V and 4 bases from J, the gap between germline ends came to 7 bases. The CDR3 sequence is CASSQDQWYEQYF. For the CDR3, the DNA is TGCGCCAGCAGCCAAGATCAATGGTACGAGCAGTACTTC.

The V call is TRBV7-3, the J call TRBJ1-1; 7 bases map to TRBD1. J lost 0 bases, V lost 8 bases, and 3 bases had no gene match. This CDR3 has 13 amino acids. CDR1 SGHTA and CDR2 FQGTGA come from the germline V gene. The CDR3 DNA reads TGTGCCAGCGGGGGACAGCTGAACACTGAAGCTTTCTTT. Translated: CASGGQLNTEAFF.

This clone appeared a single time. Written as DNA, the CDR3 is TGTGCCAGCAGCCCCGGACTGAACAATGAGCAGTTCTTC. It encodes CASSPGLNNEQFF. V usage is TRBV5-6 and J usage is TRBJ2-1; D might be TRBD2 (5 bases). The CDR3 consists of 13 residues. The germline gives CDR1 SGHDT, CDR2 YYEEEE. Trimming shortened V by 4 bases and J by 5 bases, and 10 bases separated the two germline ends. The full variable domain, in which reference TRBV5-6 and TRBJ2-1 provide the parts outside the CDR3, is DAGVTQSPTHLIKTRGQQVTLRCSPKSGHDTVSWYQQALGQGPQFIFQYYEEEERQRGNFPDRFSGHQFPNYSSELNVNALLLGDSALYLCASSPGLNNEQFFGPGTRLTVL.

This clone showed up just a few times. V gene TRBV30 combines with J gene TRBJ1-2; 7 nucleotides match TRBD1. This CDR3 contains 15 residues. The ends lost 5 bases at V and 3 bases at J; junction bases unmatched: 12. CDR1 is GTSNPN, CDR2 SVGIG, per germline (reference sequence). CDR3 residues: CAWSWGDREDYGYTF. DNA of the CDR3: TGTGCCTGGTCATGGGGAGACAGGGAGGACTATGGCTACACCTTC.

The chain combines TRBV7-8 with TRBJ1-2; D not certain. This CDR3 has 20 residues. Germline CDR1 reads SGHVS; CDR2 reads FQNEAQ. V was cut by 1 base and J by 2 bases, with 26 bases left in between. The CDR3 reads CASSLVKSLAREPPNYGYTF. CDR3 nucleotide sequence: TGTGCCAGCAGCTTAGTCAAGTCCCTGGCACGGGAACCCCCGAACTATGGCTACACCTTC.

The rearrangement links TRBV4-2 to TRBJ2-3, with TRBD2 matching 7 bases. The germline gives CDR1 LGHNA, CDR2 YNFKEQ. The CDR3 loop spans 17 amino acids. The V gene end was trimmed by 0 bases and the J gene end by 3 bases; junction bases not matched to a gene: 9. The CDR3 coding sequence is TGTGCCAGCAGCCAAGATTGGCTAGCGGAAGTTACAGATACGCAGTATTTT. This codes for CASSQDWLAEVTDTQYF.

The chain links TRBV4-1 to TRBJ2-1; 8 positions agree with TRBD2. Germline V gives CDR1 MGHRA, CDR2 YSYEKL. The CDR3 has 14 amino acids. Losses at the gene ends were 3 bases for V and 5 bases for J; bases not matched to a gene: 3. CDR3 residues: CASSQGLENNEQFF. The DNA of the CDR3 is TGCGCCAGCAGCCAGGGACTAGAGAACAATGAGCAGTTCTTC.